This T cell receptor beta chain was captured by sequencing in a study of post-analysis software for immune sequencing data. Turning to the study itself: The disease courses spanned relapsing-remitting, secondary progressive and progressive-relapsing forms of multiple sclerosis. General study points: There was significantly lower normalized Chao1 diversity in multiple sclerosis patients than in controls. Same-batch samples co-clustered strongly by F measure. With TRBV5-6, TRBV5-1 and TRBV20-1 included, a handful of TRBV segments were more frequent in patients than in controls.

Only one count was recorded for this clonotype. Its antigen is as yet unknown. The V gene's germline CDR1 is SGHTA and CDR2 FQGNSA. This CDR3 has 14 residues. V lost 3 bases, J lost 13 bases, and 16 bases lay in between. Unique molecular identifiers had been added to the TCR beta cDNA libraries. With roughly 1 to 11 million T cells as the source, 500,000 to 650,000 cDNA molecules resulted. TCRdb independently ran MiXCR on the PCR reads; one entry per CDR3 protein. The table has more than 450,000 distinct CDR3 sequences, under 40% seen once. This clonotype was sampled from a girl between 2 and 17 years old with multiple sclerosis. The sequencing input was blood. The genes are TRBV7-2 and TRBJ1-6; maybe TRBD1 (5 bases). The CDR3 DNA sequence: TGTGCCAGCAGCTTCGGGGGGGTGGGTTGGCCCCTCCACTTT. Amino acids: CASSFGGVGWPLHF.